Each of the 12 T cell receptor beta chains below was sequenced from the same sample in a study of blood T cell repertoires in COVID-19. The table came from immunoSEQ multiplex PCR; TCRdb's copy has only in-frame clones and leaves some out. The table lists about 110,000 clones, about four fifths of them singletons. The sample consisted of peripheral blood. The receptors here all came from a woman between 70 and 85 years old with acute or convalescent COVID-19.

The chain has TRBV30 and TRBJ2-1; D unresolved. The germline gives CDR1 GTSNPN, CDR2 SVGIG (reference sequence). CDR3 size: 13 residues. V was trimmed by 1 base and J by 1 base, leaving 5 bases between them. The CDR3 reads CAWSALSYNEQFF. CDR3 in DNA: TGTGCCTGGAGTGCCTTATCCTACAATGAGCAGTTCTTC. Together with reference TRBV30 and TRBJ2-1, the CDR3 gives the full variable domain: SQTIHQWPATLVQPVGSPLSLECTVEGTSNPNLYWYRQAAGRGLQLLFYSVGIGQISSEVPQNLSASRPQDRQFILSSKKLLLSDSGFYLCAWSALSYNEQFFGPGTRLTVL.

The chain recombines TRBV7-6 with TRBJ2-5; D possibly corresponds to TRBD1 (6 bases). This CDR3 is built from 15 residues. Trimming removed 4 bases from V and 6 bases from J, with 18 bases in between. Germline V gene lookup returns CDR1 SGHVS and CDR2 FNYEAQ. CDR3 coding DNA: TGTGCCAGCAGCTGGTTTACAGGGTATGAACAGACCCAGTACTTC. This codes for CASSWFTGYEQTQYF. Filled out from reference TRBV7-6 and TRBJ2-5, the complete variable domain reads GAGVSQSPRYKVTKRGQDVALRCDPISGHVSLYWYRQALGQGPEFLTYFNYEAQQDKSGLPNDRFSAERPEGSISTLTIQRTEQRDSAMYRCASSWFTGYEQTQYFGPGTRLLVL.

This clone has only one observation. This chain uses TRBV6-5 with TRBJ2-7, with D maybe TRBD1 (6 bases). Per germline, CDR1 MNHEY and CDR2 SVGAGI. Trimming pared 5 bases from V and 3 bases from J, leaving 11 bases between. The length of the CDR3 is 13 residues. This chain's CDR3 is CASSTDRNYEQYV. The CDR3 DNA is TGTGCCAGCAGTACCGACAGGAACTACGAGCAGTACGTC.

The chain recombines TRBV10-3 with TRBJ2-5; 8 positions match TRBD2. Germline lookup yields CDR1 ENHRY and CDR2 SYGVKD. The V segment lost 2 bases and the J segment 4 bases; nucleotides outside the gene matches: 15. The CDR3 is 18 residues long. The CDR3: CAISEGVAGLELGETQYF. In nucleotides, the CDR3 is TGTGCCATCAGTGAGGGGGTAGCGGGATTAGAATTGGGAGAGACCCAGTACTTC.

This clone was recorded a few times. This chain's CDR3 is CASSPGRTEAFF. Written as DNA, the CDR3 is TGTGCCAGTAGCCCGGGTCGTACTGAAGCTTTCTTT. The J gene is TRBJ1-1, the V gene TRBV19; D gene ambiguous. This CDR3 region has 12 residues. CDR1 and CDR2 (germline): LNHDA, SQIVND (reference sequence). V lost 6 bases and J lost 5, with 10 bases in between.

J is TRBJ1-1 and V is TRBV19, with D possibly matching TRBD1 (6 bases). V was cut by 5 bases and J by 4 bases, with 11 bases left in between. Germline V lookup: CDR1 LNHDA, CDR2 SQIVND (reference sequence). The CDR3 has 13 residues. The CDR3 is CASSQTGSTEAFF. The CDR3 region has the DNA TGTGCCAGTAGTCAAACAGGGTCCACTGAAGCTTTCTTT. The full variable domain, its missing parts supplied by reference TRBV19 and TRBJ1-1, is DGGITQSPKYLFRKEGQNVTLSCEQNLNHDAMYWYRQDPGQGLRLIYYSQIVNDFQKGDIAEGYSVSREKKESFPLTVTSAQKNPTAFYLCASSQTGSTEAFFGQGTRLTVV.

This clone came up a few times. Other DNA sequences of this sample code for an identical CDR3. This chain links TRBV7-2 with TRBJ2-2, with D uncertain. With 1 base removed from V and 4 bases from J, the gap between germline ends came to 4 bases. From germline, CDR1 is SGHTA and CDR2 FQGNSA. The CDR3 is made up of 13 amino acids. DNA of the CDR3: TGTGCCAGCAGCTTAGTGAGCACCGGGGAGCTGTTTTTT. This codes for CASSLVSTGELFF.

The chain has TRBV6-4 and TRBJ2-1; TRBD2 matches 7 bases. The J segment lost 5 bases and the V segment lost 6 bases, leaving 10 bases of the junction unmatched. CDR1 MRHNA and CDR2 SNTAGT come from the germline V gene. CDR3 length: 15 residues. The CDR3 nucleotides are TGTGCCAGCAGAAGGTGGGGGGGATCCGACAATGAGCAGTTCTTC. Protein: CASRRWGGSDNEQFF.

The chain couples TRBV15 to TRBJ1-6; 7 bases map to TRBD1. Trimming removed 0 bases from V and 7 bases from J; junction bases left unmatched: 0. The CDR3 runs to 14 residues. Germline loops: CDR1 LNHNV, CDR2 YYDKDF (reference sequence). The CDR3 DNA is TGTGCCACCAGCAGAGAACAGGGGAATTCACCCCTCCACTTT. It codes for CATSREQGNSPLHF.

The V gene is TRBV28, the J gene TRBJ1-1; maybe TRBD1 (5 bases). The germline gives CDR1 MDHEN, CDR2 SYDVKM. V was clipped by 6 bases and J by 6 bases, with 20 bases between them. The CDR3 consists of 15 residues. The CDR3 coding sequence is TGTGCCAGCAGCCCATCCCGGGGGGTTTCGGCTGAAGCTTTCTTT. This sequence encodes CASSPSRGVSAEAFF.

The V call is TRBV29-1, the J call TRBJ1-1, with D tentatively TRBD1 (6 bases). V shed 4 bases and J shed 4 bases, with 19 bases lying between them. The CDR3 consists of 15 residues. Germline values: CDR1 SQVTM, CDR2 ANQGSEA. CDR3 sequence reads: CSVAPGGRRSTEAFF. The CDR3, as DNA: TGCAGCGTTGCCCCGGGGGGGCGGAGAAGCACTGAAGCTTTCTTT.

The chain joins TRBV7-2 to TRBJ1-2; TRBD1 aligns across 9 bases. Trimming took 3 bases from V and 2 from J; bases not matched to a gene: 7. Germline lookup yields CDR1 SGHTA and CDR2 FQGNSA. The CDR3 totals 16 residues. For the CDR3, the DNA is TGTGCCAGCAGCTTTTGGAGGGGGACAGGGAACTATGGCTACACCTTC. It is translated as CASSFWRGTGNYGYTF.